The clone carrying this T cell receptor (beta chain) has a handful of counts. These data come from a study of spatial heterogeneity in lung cancer. Individual TCR cDNA molecules each bore their own unique molecular identifier. TCRdb independently ran MiXCR on the 5' RACE reads; one entry per CDR3 protein. In the table there are about 45,000 distinct CDR3 sequences, 12% of which are singletons. Sample time point: sample taken at primary tumor resection. From tumor, nontumor lung or frozen PBMC, whole RNA was taken unsorted for sequencing. Germline loops: CDR1 SGHTA, CDR2 FQGNSA. Trimming left V 5 bases short and J 1 base short, with 17 bases between. CDR3 length: 16 amino acids.

J is TRBJ2-5 and V is TRBV7-2; D tentatively reads TRBD1 or TRBD2 (7 bases each). The TCR was taken from a female donor with early-stage non-small cell lung cancer. The source material was PBMCs, sampled at surgery. The CDR3 reads CASSNTGVAGQETQYF. The DNA for the CDR3 is TGTGCCAGCAGCAATACAGGGGTAGCGGGCCAAGAGACCCAGTACTTC.